This T cell receptor (beta chain) was profiled in a study of blood T cells in healthy people across ages. This clonotype was picked up a small number of times. Then a second PCR, running roughly 7 to 11 cycles, was carried out with a sample-barcoded 5' primer and a J-beta primer mix. Using its own MiXCR run on the 5' RACE reads, TCRdb lists one record per CDR3 protein. This sample has about 940,000 distinct CDR3 sequences, with roughly 50% found just once. Per sample, no less than 6 micrograms of total RNA were extracted. The clonotype comes from a man under 40 in good health. The sequenced sample consisted of blood.

CDR3 sequence reads: CASSLAGGDTQYF. CDR3 bases: TGTGCCAGCAGTTTAGCCGGTGGGGATACGCAGTATTTT. The chain links TRBV12-3 or TRBV12-4 to TRBJ2-3, with unresolved D. The CDR3 has 13 residues. The V end lost 0 bases, the J end lost 6 bases, and 7 bases lay between the germline ends.